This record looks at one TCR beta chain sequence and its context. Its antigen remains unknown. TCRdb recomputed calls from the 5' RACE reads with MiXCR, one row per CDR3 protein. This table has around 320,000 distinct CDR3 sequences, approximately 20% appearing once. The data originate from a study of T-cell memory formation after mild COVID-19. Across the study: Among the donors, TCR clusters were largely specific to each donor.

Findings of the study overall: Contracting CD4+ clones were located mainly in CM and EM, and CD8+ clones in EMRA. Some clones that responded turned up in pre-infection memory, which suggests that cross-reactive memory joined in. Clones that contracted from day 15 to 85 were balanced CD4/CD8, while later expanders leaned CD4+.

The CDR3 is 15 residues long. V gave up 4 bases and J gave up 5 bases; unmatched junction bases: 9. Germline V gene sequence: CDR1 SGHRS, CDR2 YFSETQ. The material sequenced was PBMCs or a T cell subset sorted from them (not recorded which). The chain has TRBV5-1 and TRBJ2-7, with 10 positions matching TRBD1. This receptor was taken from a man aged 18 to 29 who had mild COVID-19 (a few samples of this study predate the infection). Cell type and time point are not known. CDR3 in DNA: TGCGCCAGCAGCACGGGACAGGGGTTCAGCGACGAGCAGTACTTC. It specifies CASSTGQGFSDEQYF. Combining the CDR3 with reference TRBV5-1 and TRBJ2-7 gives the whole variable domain KAGVTQTPRYLIKTRGQQVTLSCSPISGHRSVSWYQQTPGQGLQFLFEYFSETQRNKGNFPGRFSGRQFSNSRSEMNVSTLELGDSALYLCASSTGQGFSDEQYFGPGTRLTVT.